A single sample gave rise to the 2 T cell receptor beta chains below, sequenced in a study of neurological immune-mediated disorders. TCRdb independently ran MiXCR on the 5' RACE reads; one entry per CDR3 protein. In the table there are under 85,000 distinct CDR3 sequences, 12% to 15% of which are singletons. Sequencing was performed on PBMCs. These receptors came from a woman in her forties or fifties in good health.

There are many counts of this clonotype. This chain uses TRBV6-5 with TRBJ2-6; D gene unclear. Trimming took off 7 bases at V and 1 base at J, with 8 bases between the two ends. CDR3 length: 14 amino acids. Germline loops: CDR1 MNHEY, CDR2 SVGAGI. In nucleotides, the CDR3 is TGTGCCAGCAAACTTGTTTCTGGGGCCAACGTCCTGACTTTC. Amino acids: CASKLVSGANVLTF.

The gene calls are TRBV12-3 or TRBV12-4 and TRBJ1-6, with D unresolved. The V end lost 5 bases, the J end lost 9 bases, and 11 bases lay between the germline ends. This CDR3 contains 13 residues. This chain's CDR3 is CASSQTVRSPLHF. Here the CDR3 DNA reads TGTGCCAGCAGTCAAACAGTGCGTTCACCCCTCCACTTT.